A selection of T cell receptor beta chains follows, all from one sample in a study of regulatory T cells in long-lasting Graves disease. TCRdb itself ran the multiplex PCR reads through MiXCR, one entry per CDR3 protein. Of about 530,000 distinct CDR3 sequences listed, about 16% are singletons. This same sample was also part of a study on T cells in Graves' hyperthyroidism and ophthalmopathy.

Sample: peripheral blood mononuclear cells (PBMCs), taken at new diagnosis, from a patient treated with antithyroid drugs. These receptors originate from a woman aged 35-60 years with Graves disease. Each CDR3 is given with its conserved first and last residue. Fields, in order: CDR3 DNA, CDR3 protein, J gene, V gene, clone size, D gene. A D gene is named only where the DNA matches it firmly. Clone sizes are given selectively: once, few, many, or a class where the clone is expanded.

TGTGCCTGGAGTAAGTTCGGTATCGGTGGCTACACCTTC	CAWSKFGIGGYTF	TRBJ1-2	TRBV30	.	.
TGTGCCAGCACCCCGGGACTGACCGACAATCAGCCCCAGCATTTT	CASTPGLTDNQPQHF	TRBJ1-5	TRBV12-3/TRBV12-4	.	.
TGTGCCAGCAGCCTTACACGGAACAAGCGGGATTTGGATACGCAGTATTTT	CASSLTRNKRDLDTQYF	TRBJ2-3	TRBV7-8	many	TRBD2
TGTGCCAGCAGCCAAGATAGAGTGGAGACCTTC	CASSQDRVETF	TRBJ1-2	TRBV3-1	many	.
TGTGCCAGCAGCTTAGAGCCAGGGTTAAACACTGAAGCTTTCTTT	CASSLEPGLNTEAFF	TRBJ1-1	TRBV7-2	few	.
TGTGCCAGCTCACCACCGCCGGCGGTCTATGGCTACACCTTC	CASSPPPAVYGYTF	TRBJ1-2	TRBV18	few	.
TGCGCCAGCAGCCCAGGCGGGGGTCTAAGGGATTCACCCCTCCACTTT	CASSPGGGLRDSPLHF	TRBJ1-6	TRBV5-1	.	.
TGCGCCAGCAGCAACAGGGGGCTCTGTTCACCCCCCCACTTT	CASSNRGLCSPPHF	TRBJ1-6	TRBV5-1	.	TRBD1
TGTGCCAGCAGCTTAGTCTCGTCGGACTATGGCTACACCTTC	CASSLVSSDYGYTF	TRBJ1-2	TRBV7-2	.	.
TGTGCCAGCAGTCTAGGGACAAGGGGTGAAGCTTTCTTT	CASSLGTRGEAFF	TRBJ1-1	TRBV28	many	.
TGTGCCAGCAGCCCCGGAGGGGGTGAGCAGTTCTTC	CASSPGGGEQFF	TRBJ2-1	TRBV12-3/TRBV12-4	many	.
TGTGCCAGCAGCTCGGACAGGGGGACCGGCCAGCCCCAGCATTTT	CASSSDRGTGQPQHF	TRBJ1-5	TRBV7-2	few	TRBD1
TGCGCCAGCAGCCGCGGACAGGGGATTTTCTATGGCTACACCTTC	CASSRGQGIFYGYTF	TRBJ1-2	TRBV4-1	few	TRBD1
TGCGCCAGCAGCCGATTACAGGGGACCACAGATACGCAGTATTTT	CASSRLQGTTDTQYF	TRBJ2-3	TRBV4-1	.	TRBD1
TGCGCCAGCAGCCAGCCCGACAGATACGAGCAGTACTTC	CASSQPDRYEQYF	TRBJ2-7	TRBV4-1	.	.
TGTGCCAGCAGTTCAAATCCCGGGACAGGGGACGGCTACACCTTC	CASSSNPGTGDGYTF	TRBJ1-2	TRBV27	.	TRBD1
TGTGCCAGTAGTTCTCAATACCCAGATACGCAGTATTTT	CASSSQYPDTQYF	TRBJ2-3	TRBV19	few	.
TGTGCCACCAGCGACTTGGGGACGGCTAATGAAAAACTGTTTTTT	CATSDLGTANEKLFF	TRBJ1-4	TRBV15	.	.
TGTGCCAGCAGCTTGGCGGGACAGACGAACACTGAAGCTTTCTTT	CASSLAGQTNTEAFF	TRBJ1-1	TRBV5-5	.	TRBD1
TGTGCCTGGGAGGTGGTTAGCGGGGGGGATGAGCAGTTCTTC	CAWEVVSGGDEQFF	TRBJ2-1	TRBV30	.	TRBD2
TGTGCCAGCGGTGTTAGACAGGGAACTGAACGTGCCTACGAGCAGTACTTC	CASGVRQGTERAYEQYF	TRBJ2-7	TRBV6-1	.	TRBD1
TGTGCCTGGGATTTGGGGCAAGAGACCCAGTACTTC	CAWDLGQETQYF	TRBJ2-5	TRBV30	many	.
TGTGCCACCAGCAGCGTACAGGGGGCAGGGACAGATACGCAGTATTTT	CATSSVQGAGTDTQYF	TRBJ2-3	TRBV15	many	TRBD1
TGTGCCAGCAGTGAAAGTGGACTCCAAGAGACCCAGTACTTC	CASSESGLQETQYF	TRBJ2-5	TRBV6-1	few	.
TGCGCCAGCAGCCACTCGTACAGCCTGAACACTGAAGCTTTCTTT	CASSHSYSLNTEAFF	TRBJ1-1	TRBV4-1	many	.
TGTGCCAGCAGCGCCTCGTACGGGGGCGCCGATACGCAGTATTTT	CASSASYGGADTQYF	TRBJ2-3	TRBV9	many	.
TGTGCCAGCAGTCCCGAGTGGAACACTGAAGCTTTCTTT	CASSPEWNTEAFF	TRBJ1-1	TRBV27	.	.
TGTGCCATCAGTGAGCCCGGGACTGAAGCTTTCTTT	CAISEPGTEAFF	TRBJ1-1	TRBV10-3	many	.
TGTGCCATCAGTGGTTCCCCGGGACTAGGGGGCACCGGGGAGCTGTTTTTT	CAISGSPGLGGTGELFF	TRBJ2-2	TRBV10-3	.	TRBD2
TGTGCCAGCAGTCTACAGGAATCGAACACTGAAGCTTTCTTT	CASSLQESNTEAFF	TRBJ1-1	TRBV6-1	many	.
TGCGCCAGCAGCGGGGGGCCCCTACAAGAGACCCAGTACTTC	CASSGGPLQETQYF	TRBJ2-5	TRBV4-1	.	.
TGTGCCAGCAGCTTGGGACAGGGGGCGCGTACACGTGGCTACACCTTC	CASSLGQGARTRGYTF	TRBJ1-2	TRBV5-4	many	TRBD1
TGTGCCAGCAGTGAAGAGGGCCCGGACACCGGGGAGCTGTTTTTT	CASSEEGPDTGELFF	TRBJ2-2	TRBV2	.	.
TGTGCCAGCAGCTCCCGACTGGTAGCGGGGAGGTCCGGGGAGCTGTTTTTT	CASSSRLVAGRSGELFF	TRBJ2-2	TRBV7-2	.	TRBD2
TGTGCCATCAGTGACGCTCCGGGACAGGGAACGCGAAACGAGCAGTACTTC	CAISDAPGQGTRNEQYF	TRBJ2-7	TRBV10-3	many	TRBD1
TGTGCCAGCAGCCAAACCGGCCGCTCAGGGGTAGAACAGCCCCAGCATTTT	CASSQTGRSGVEQPQHF	TRBJ1-5	TRBV7-8	few	.
TGTGCCAGCAGCTTAGCCTGGGGAGGGATGAACACTGAAGCTTTCTTT	CASSLAWGGMNTEAFF	TRBJ1-1	TRBV11-2	many	.
TGTGCCAGCAGCGTATCTGGGCTAAGCGAGACCCAGTACTTC	CASSVSGLSETQYF	TRBJ2-5	TRBV9	.	.
TGTGCCAGCAGTGAAGGGGCAGGGGGTTCGGAGACCCAGTACTTC	CASSEGAGGSETQYF	TRBJ2-5	TRBV2	.	TRBD1
TGTGCCAGCAGCGACTCTGGCACAGATACGCAGTATTTT	CASSDSGTDTQYF	TRBJ2-3	TRBV5-4	few	.
TGTGCCAGCAGAGGGGCCTTGAACACTGAAGCTTTCTTT	CASRGALNTEAFF	TRBJ1-1	TRBV7-9	many	.
TGTGCCAGCAGTCGTAGCGGGGGGGAGGCTGAGCAGTTCTTC	CASSRSGGEAEQFF	TRBJ2-1	TRBV12-3/TRBV12-4	many	TRBD2
TGTGCCAGCAGCACCCCGAGGACTAGCGGGGGGCCTAGCACAGATACGCAGTATTTT	CASSTPRTSGGPSTDTQYF	TRBJ2-3	TRBV6-1	.	TRBD2
TGCAGCGTTGAACAGGATCGTCGCTGGGTGGACACTGAAGCTTTCTTT	CSVEQDRRWVDTEAFF	TRBJ1-1	TRBV29-1	many	.
TGTGCCAGCACTTCCGCAGGCAGGGGAGTTGGTCAGCCCCAGCATTTT	CASTSAGRGVGQPQHF	TRBJ1-5	TRBV3-1	many	.
TGTGCCAGCAGCTTAGCAGCGGCAGGGGGCGCGTATGGCGGGGAGCTGTTTTTT	CASSLAAAGGAYGGELFF	TRBJ2-2	TRBV7-2	few	TRBD1
TGTGCCAGCAGTTCCCGTCGTCCTTGGGACTCTGGAAACACCATATATTTT	CASSSRRPWDSGNTIYF	TRBJ1-3	TRBV28	many	.
TGTGCCAGCAGGCCCGGGACAGCCTACAATGAGCAGTTCTTC	CASRPGTAYNEQFF	TRBJ2-1	TRBV2	many	TRBD1
TGTGCCAGCAGCCTCTTCGGTGGGGGGTTTTACCTAGATACGCAGTATTTT	CASSLFGGGFYLDTQYF	TRBJ2-3	TRBV13	many	.
TGTGCCAGCAGCAACGGGGACAGCAACTCTGGGACCAACGTCCTGACTTTC	CASSNGDSNSGTNVLTF	TRBJ2-6	TRBV6-7	.	TRBD1
TGCGCCAGCAGCCAGCTTGACGGACCGGGCAATCAGCCCCAGCATTTT	CASSQLDGPGNQPQHF	TRBJ1-5	TRBV4-1	.	.
TGTGCCAGCAGCTCCGGACAGGGGGGACACTATAATTCACCCCTCCACTTT	CASSSGQGGHYNSPLHF	TRBJ1-6	TRBV5-6	many	TRBD1
TGTGCCAGCAGCAGGCAGCCCAATCAGCCCCAGCATTTT	CASSRQPNQPQHF	TRBJ1-5	TRBV3-1	many	.
TGTGCCAGCAGTGTAACGGGGGATACGCAGTATTTT	CASSVTGDTQYF	TRBJ2-3	TRBV12-3/TRBV12-4	many	.